A single sample is the source of the 14 T cell receptor beta chains below, sequenced in a study of glioma-infiltrating T cells after dendritic cell vaccination. Documented time point: after dendritic cell vaccination, including at tumor progression/relapse. Using immunoSEQ multiplex PCR, the repertoire was profiled, and TCRdb retains in-frame clones only, with some absent. Among over 90,000 clones, approximately 84% were seen once, and the ten largest hold 5.4%. The sample in question was blood, obtained after dendritic cell vaccination. The origin of the receptors is a human donor with glioblastoma.

The chain combines TRBV19 with TRBJ1-5; no clear D. CDR1 and CDR2 (germline): LNHDA, SQIVND (reference sequence). The CDR3 length is 14 residues. The CDR3 reads CATDKANSNQPQHF. For the CDR3, the DNA is TGTGCTACCGACAAGGCTAATAGCAATCAGCCCCAGCATTTT.

In nucleotides, the CDR3 is TGTGCCAGCAGCCCCGGACTAGCGGAGTTCACAGATACGCAGTATTTT. Translation gives CASSPGLAEFTDTQYF. The chain has TRBV5-4 and TRBJ2-3; 10 bases fit TRBD2. The trim removed 4 bases at V and 2 bases at J, leaving 7 bases unmatched. Germline CDR1 reads SGHNT; CDR2 reads YYREEE (reference sequence). CDR3 size: 16 residues.

This chain connects TRBV19 to TRBJ1-2, with 8 bases that match TRBD1. Germline V gene data show CDR1 as LNHDA and CDR2 as SQIVND (reference sequence). This CDR3 comprises 13 residues. The V gene end was trimmed by 3 bases and the J gene end by 6 bases; junction bases not matched to a gene: 3. CDR3 DNA sequence: TGTGCCAGTAGTATGGGACAGGTTGATGGCTACACCTTC. It encodes CASSMGQVDGYTF.

This chain links TRBV5-4 with TRBJ2-6; possible D gene TRBD1, 6 bases. The CDR3 is 18 residues long. Trimming left V 4 bases short and J 2 bases short, with 19 bases between. Per the germline V gene, CDR1 is SGHNT and CDR2 is YYREEE (reference sequence). CDR3 residues: CASSPAGTFITGANVLTF. The CDR3 nucleotides are TGTGCCAGCAGCCCGGCCGGGACATTTATTACTGGGGCCAACGTCCTGACTTTC.

This clone was recorded a few times. The gene calls are TRBV6-5 and TRBJ2-5; 7 bases map to TRBD1. This CDR3 is built from 15 residues. V shed 6 bases, J shed 1 base, and the junction held 8 bases outside the gene matches. CDR1 is MNHEY, CDR2 SVGAGI, per germline. In DNA, the CDR3 is TGTGCCAGCAGCGATACTGACAGGGCCCAAGAGACCCAGTACTTC. This translates into CASSDTDRAQETQYF.

This chain connects TRBV11-3 to TRBJ1-3; D is unclear. The germline V gene encodes CDR1 SGHNT and CDR2 YENEEA. The CDR3 contains 13 residues. Trimming removed 6 bases at V and 4 bases at J, with 10 bases between. The CDR3 nucleotides are TGTGCCAGCAGTCCGGGGTTCGGAAACACCATATATTTT. Amino acid sequence: CASSPGFGNTIYF.

This chain links TRBV6-1 with TRBJ2-3; tentatively, D is TRBD2 (5 bases). The V end was cut by 10 bases, the J end by 2 bases, with 10 bases between. The CDR3 length is 12 residues. Germline values: CDR1 MNHNS, CDR2 SASEGT. The CDR3 coding sequence is TGTGCCACCCGGGGTGACACAGATACGCAGTATTTT. Translating gives CATRGDTDTQYF.

The CDR3 region has the DNA TGTGCCAGCAGTCCTAGACTAGCGGGAGTGCAGGGGGAGCAGTTCTTC. This codes for CASSPRLAGVQGEQFF. The chain couples TRBV7-2 to TRBJ2-1; 12 bases line up with TRBD2. Losses at the gene ends were 6 bases for V and 10 bases for J; bases not matched to a gene: 13. The germline V gene has CDR1 SGHTA and CDR2 FQGNSA. CDR3 size: 16 residues.

This chain connects TRBV30 to TRBJ1-2; D possibly corresponds to TRBD1 (5 bases). Germline-derived CDR1 and CDR2 are GTSNPN and SVGIG (reference sequence). V lost 7 bases, J lost 6 bases, and 15 bases lay in between. This CDR3 is built from 12 residues. CDR3 nucleotides: TGTGCCTCGTACCCGACAGCAAATGGCTACACCTTC. Translation gives CASYPTANGYTF.

The chain is built from TRBV6-1 and TRBJ1-3; D is possibly TRBD1 (5 bases). The CDR3 has 12 amino acids. Germline CDR1 reads MNHNS; CDR2 reads SASEGT. V was cut by 6 bases and J by 4 bases, with 7 bases left in between. The CDR3 loop reads CASRRQGNTIYF. For the CDR3, the DNA is TGTGCCAGCAGGAGACAGGGAAACACCATATATTTT.

This chain connects TRBV29-1 to TRBJ1-1; D is perhaps TRBD1 (5 bases). V was pared by 7 bases and J by 4 bases, with 19 bases between. The CDR3 is made up of 14 amino acids. Germline CDR1 reads SQVTM; CDR2 reads ANQGSEA. The CDR3 DNA reads TGCAGCGGTACTATAGGGGTCGAAACCACTGAAGCTTTCTTT. Translating it yields CSGTIGVETTEAFF.

The chain has TRBV10-2 and TRBJ1-1; 9 bases map to TRBD1. CDR1 and CDR2 (germline): WSHSY, SAAADI. The ends lost 6 bases at V and 0 bases at J; junction bases unmatched: 2. This CDR3 region has 14 residues. CDR3 sequence: CASRGTGLNTEAFF. The CDR3 DNA is TGCGCCAGCAGGGGGACAGGGCTGAACACTGAAGCTTTCTTT.

J is TRBJ2-7 and V is TRBV18; 8 bases map to TRBD1. The junction had 4 bases not matched to a gene; V was cut back by 3 bases and J by 0 bases. The germline V gene encodes CDR1 KGHSH and CDR2 LQKENI. This CDR3 is built from 15 residues. CDR3 residues: CASSPTGTGSYEQYF. CDR3 coding DNA: TGTGCCAGCTCACCCACAGGGACAGGCTCCTACGAGCAGTACTTC.

V usage is TRBV11-2 and J usage is TRBJ2-1; TRBD2 might be the D (8 bases). The germline gives CDR1 SGHAT, CDR2 FQNNGV. The CDR3 loop spans 17 amino acids. V dropped 2 bases and J dropped 9 bases, with 23 bases sitting between them. In nucleotides, the CDR3 is TGTGCCAGCAGCTTAAGGGGGCGGGGACTAGTGATTGGTGAGCAGTTCTTC. As protein: CASSLRGRGLVIGEQFF.